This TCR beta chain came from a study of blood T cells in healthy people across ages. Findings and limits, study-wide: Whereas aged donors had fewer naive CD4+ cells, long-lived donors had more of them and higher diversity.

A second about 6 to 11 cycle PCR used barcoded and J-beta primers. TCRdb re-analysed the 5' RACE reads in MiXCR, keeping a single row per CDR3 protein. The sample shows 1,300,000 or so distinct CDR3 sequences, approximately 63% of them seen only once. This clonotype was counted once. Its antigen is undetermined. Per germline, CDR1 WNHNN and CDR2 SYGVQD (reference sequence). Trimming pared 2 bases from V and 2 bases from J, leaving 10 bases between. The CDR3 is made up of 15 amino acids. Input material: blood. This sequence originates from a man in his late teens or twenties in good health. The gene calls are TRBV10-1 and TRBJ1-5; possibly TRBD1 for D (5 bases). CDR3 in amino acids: CASSEGGSGNQPQHF. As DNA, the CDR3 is TGCGCCAGCAGTGAGGGGGGATCAGGCAATCAGCCCCAGCATTTT.